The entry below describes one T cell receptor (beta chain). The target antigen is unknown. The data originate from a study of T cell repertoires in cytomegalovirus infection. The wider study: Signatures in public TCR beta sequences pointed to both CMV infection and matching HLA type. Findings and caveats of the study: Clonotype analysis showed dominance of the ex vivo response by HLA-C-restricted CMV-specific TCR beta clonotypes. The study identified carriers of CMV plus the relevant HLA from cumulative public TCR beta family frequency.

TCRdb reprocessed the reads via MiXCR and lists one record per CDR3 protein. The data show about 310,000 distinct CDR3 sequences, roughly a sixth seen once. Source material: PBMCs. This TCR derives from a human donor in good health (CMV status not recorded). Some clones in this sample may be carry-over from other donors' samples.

CDR3 bases: TGCAGCGCCCGTGACTCTGCCGGGGAGTCCCAGCATTTT. Its protein product is CSARDSAGESQHF. The chain joins TRBV29-1 to TRBJ1-5; D not resolved. CDR3 length: 13 residues. V was trimmed by 7 bases and J by 11 bases, leaving 21 bases between them. Germline lookup yields CDR1 SQVTM and CDR2 ANQGSEA.